Listed below are T cell receptor beta chains from one sample, sequenced in a study of cytomegalovirus exposure and HLA in healthy donors. Profiled with immunoSEQ multiplex PCR; TCRdb holds only in-frame clones, not every one. The sample has approximately 170,000 clones; 85% are singletons. Sequencing was performed on PBMCs. The origin of the receptors is a man aged 18 to 35 in good health and CMV-seropositive. Both conserved end residues are part of each CDR3. Each record gives: V gene, J gene, clone size, D gene, CDR3 length, CDR3 DNA, CDR3 protein. D genes are given only for firm matches. Clone size is not always given. Where it is, it says once, few, many or a class for expanded clones.

V gene: TRBV29-1
J gene: TRBJ1-2
clone size: once
D gene: TRBD1
CDR3 length: 16
CDR3 DNA: TGCAGCGTTCCTTTTGGGACAGGCTATACTAACTATGGCTACACCTTC
CDR3 protein: CSVPFGTGYTNYGYTF

V gene: TRBV28
J gene: TRBJ1-1
clone size: NA
D gene: TRBD1
CDR3 length: 14
CDR3 DNA: TGTGCCAGCAGTTCGACAGGGGGGTTCACTGAAGCTTTCTTT
CDR3 protein: CASSSTGGFTEAFF

V gene: TRBV11-2
J gene: TRBJ2-7
clone size: NA
D gene: TRBD2
CDR3 length: 14
CDR3 DNA: TGTGCCAGCAGCCCGGGGGGTCTTCATTACGAGCAGTACTTC
CDR3 protein: CASSPGGLHYEQYF

V gene: TRBV30
J gene: TRBJ1-4
clone size: NA
D gene: TRBD1
CDR3 length: 16
CDR3 DNA: TGTGCCTGGAGTTCCGCGACAGGGGAGACTAATGAAAAACTGTTTTTT
CDR3 protein: CAWSSATGETNEKLFF

V gene: TRBV18
J gene: TRBJ2-7
clone size: NA
D gene: TRBD1
CDR3 length: 15
CDR3 DNA: TGTGCCAGCTCACCCTCGACAGGGTTTTTATACGAGCAGTACTTC
CDR3 protein: CASSPSTGFLYEQYF

V gene: TRBV27
J gene: TRBJ1-2
clone size: NA
D gene: TRBD1
CDR3 length: 13
CDR3 DNA: TGTGCCAGCAGTTCGGACAGGGGGGATGGCTACACCTTC
CDR3 protein: CASSSDRGDGYTF

V gene: TRBV19
J gene: TRBJ2-1
clone size: NA
D gene: NA
CDR3 length: 17
CDR3 DNA: TGTGCCAGTAGTTCCAGAGGACAGACGAGCTCCTACAATGAGCAGTTCTTC
CDR3 protein: CASSSRGQTSSYNEQFF

V gene: TRBV18
J gene: TRBJ1-5
clone size: NA
D gene: NA
CDR3 length: 15
CDR3 DNA: TGTGCCAGCTCACCAGACAGTAATAGCAATCAGCCCCAGCATTTT
CDR3 protein: CASSPDSNSNQPQHF

V gene: TRBV6-4
J gene: TRBJ2-7
clone size: once
D gene: TRBD2
CDR3 length: 14
CDR3 DNA: TGTGCCAGCAGTAGGACTAGCGGGAGATACGAGCAGTACTTC
CDR3 protein: CASSRTSGRYEQYF

V gene: TRBV11-2
J gene: TRBJ2-5
clone size: few
D gene: NA
CDR3 length: 15
CDR3 DNA: TGTGCCAGCAGCCCAATCGGACAGCCCCAAGAGACCCAGTACTTC
CDR3 protein: CASSPIGQPQETQYF

V gene: TRBV5-1
J gene: TRBJ2-7
clone size: NA
D gene: NA
CDR3 length: 15
CDR3 DNA: TGCGCCAGCAGCCCCGCCGGACAGTTCGCCTACGAGCAGTACTTC
CDR3 protein: CASSPAGQFAYEQYF

V gene: TRBV6-5
J gene: TRBJ2-3
clone size: NA
D gene: NA
CDR3 length: 14
CDR3 DNA: TGTGCCAGCAGTTTCGGACTGGAACAAGATACGCAGTATTTT
CDR3 protein: CASSFGLEQDTQYF

V gene: TRBV6-1
J gene: TRBJ1-1
clone size: NA
D gene: NA
CDR3 length: 15
CDR3 DNA: TGTGCCAGCAAAAAATTAGGGAGGGAGAACACTGAAGCTTTCTTT
CDR3 protein: CASKKLGRENTEAFF

V gene: TRBV5-8
J gene: TRBJ2-3
clone size: NA
D gene: NA
CDR3 length: 12
CDR3 DNA: TGTGCCAGCAGCAATGGCTTCTCCCTTCGGTATTTT
CDR3 protein: CASSNGFSLRYF

V gene: TRBV19
J gene: TRBJ2-3
clone size: NA
D gene: NA
CDR3 length: 15
CDR3 DNA: TGTGCCAGTAGCCCATGGGGCCCAGGGTCAGATACGCAGTATTTT
CDR3 protein: CASSPWGPGSDTQYF

V gene: TRBV27
J gene: TRBJ2-1
clone size: NA
D gene: TRBD2
CDR3 length: 16
CDR3 DNA: TGTGCCAGCAGTTCCGACCTAGCGGGAGGGTCGAATGAGCAGTTCTTC
CDR3 protein: CASSSDLAGGSNEQFF

V gene: TRBV7-2
J gene: TRBJ2-1
clone size: NA
D gene: TRBD2
CDR3 length: 15
CDR3 DNA: TGTGCCAGCAGCTTAGGCCTAGCGGGGGGTAATGAGCAGTTCTTC
CDR3 protein: CASSLGLAGGNEQFF

V gene: TRBV19
J gene: TRBJ2-7
clone size: NA
D gene: NA
CDR3 length: 13
CDR3 DNA: TGTGCCAGTAGTCCCGCGCTAAACTACGAGCAGTACTTC
CDR3 protein: CASSPALNYEQYF

V gene: TRBV7-9
J gene: TRBJ2-1
clone size: NA
D gene: NA
CDR3 length: 13
CDR3 DNA: TGTGCCAGCAGCTTAGGGGAGAACAATGAGCAGTTCTTC
CDR3 protein: CASSLGENNEQFF

V gene: TRBV6-1
J gene: TRBJ1-5
clone size: NA
D gene: NA
CDR3 length: 13
CDR3 DNA: TGTGCCAGCAGTACTAACAGGGATCAGCCCCAGCATTTT
CDR3 protein: CASSTNRDQPQHF

V gene: TRBV9
J gene: TRBJ2-1
clone size: NA
D gene: NA
CDR3 length: 14
CDR3 DNA: TGTGCCAGCAGCCCGGCAACCGGACTAATCGAGCAGTTCTTC
CDR3 protein: CASSPATGLIEQFF

V gene: TRBV4-2
J gene: TRBJ1-3
clone size: NA
D gene: TRBD1
CDR3 length: 15
CDR3 DNA: TGTGCCAGCAGCCAAGAAGACAGGGGAGGAAACACCATATATTTT
CDR3 protein: CASSQEDRGGNTIYF

V gene: TRBV28
J gene: TRBJ1-2
clone size: NA
D gene: TRBD1
CDR3 length: 15
CDR3 DNA: TGTGCCAGCAGTTGGCCGGGACAGGGGAGCTATGGCTACACCTTC
CDR3 protein: CASSWPGQGSYGYTF

V gene: TRBV28
J gene: TRBJ2-6
clone size: once
D gene: NA
CDR3 length: 17
CDR3 DNA: TGTGCCAGCAGTTTGAGGACAGGAGGGGCTGGGGCCAACGTCCTGACTTTC
CDR3 protein: CASSLRTGGAGANVLTF

V gene: TRBV11-3
J gene: TRBJ1-1
clone size: NA
D gene: NA
CDR3 length: 13
CDR3 DNA: TGTGCCAGCAGCGCGGGGCATGGGACTGAAGCTTTCTTT
CDR3 protein: CASSAGHGTEAFF

V gene: TRBV9
J gene: TRBJ2-7
clone size: NA
D gene: NA
CDR3 length: 14
CDR3 DNA: TGTGCCAGCAGCGCGGGACACGGGTCCTACGAGCAGTACTTC
CDR3 protein: CASSAGHGSYEQYF

V gene: TRBV6-1
J gene: TRBJ2-1
clone size: NA
D gene: TRBD2
CDR3 length: 17
CDR3 DNA: TGTGCCAGCAGTGAAGCTGCGGGAGGGCGGGAGTACAATGAGCAGTTCTTC
CDR3 protein: CASSEAAGGREYNEQFF

V gene: TRBV9
J gene: TRBJ2-3
clone size: NA
D gene: NA
CDR3 length: 12
CDR3 DNA: TGTGCCAGCAGCGGGGGGGAAGATACGCAGTATTTT
CDR3 protein: CASSGGEDTQYF

V gene: TRBV18
J gene: TRBJ2-7
clone size: NA
D gene: TRBD1
CDR3 length: 14
CDR3 DNA: TGTGCCAGCTCACAAGCAGGGACAGCCTACGAGCAGTACTTC
CDR3 protein: CASSQAGTAYEQYF

V gene: TRBV28
J gene: TRBJ2-2
clone size: NA
D gene: TRBD2
CDR3 length: 14
CDR3 DNA: TGTGCCAGCCTTAGCGGGCCGAACACCGGGGAGCTGTTTTTT
CDR3 protein: CASLSGPNTGELFF

V gene: TRBV5-1
J gene: TRBJ1-3
clone size: NA
D gene: TRBD1
CDR3 length: 14
CDR3 DNA: TGCGCCAGCAGCTTGGGGACAGGTGGAAACACCATATATTTT
CDR3 protein: CASSLGTGGNTIYF

V gene: TRBV5-1
J gene: TRBJ2-7
clone size: NA
D gene: TRBD1
CDR3 length: 17
CDR3 DNA: TGCGCCAGCAGCGCGTACGTTAACCCGGACAGGGGCTACGAGCAGTACTTC
CDR3 protein: CASSAYVNPDRGYEQYF

V gene: TRBV5-1
J gene: TRBJ2-7
clone size: few
D gene: TRBD1
CDR3 length: 14
CDR3 DNA: TGCGCCAGCAGCCCGCCGGACAGGGGGTACGAGCAGTACTTC
CDR3 protein: CASSPPDRGYEQYF

V gene: TRBV30
J gene: TRBJ1-1
clone size: NA
D gene: TRBD1
CDR3 length: 12
CDR3 DNA: TGTGCCTCGGACAGGGGGGGATCTGAAGCTTTCTTT
CDR3 protein: CASDRGGSEAFF

V gene: TRBV9
J gene: TRBJ2-7
clone size: NA
D gene: TRBD1
CDR3 length: 14
CDR3 DNA: TGTGCCAGCAGCGAGGGACAGGGAGACTACGAGCAGTACTTC
CDR3 protein: CASSEGQGDYEQYF

V gene: TRBV27
J gene: TRBJ2-5
clone size: NA
D gene: NA
CDR3 length: 13
CDR3 DNA: TGTGCCAGCAGTTTGGGCCCCCTAGAGACCCAGTACTTC
CDR3 protein: CASSLGPLETQYF

V gene: TRBV10-3
J gene: TRBJ1-2
clone size: few
D gene: TRBD1
CDR3 length: 13
CDR3 DNA: TGTGCCATCGCTGGGACAGGGGGCGCCGGCTACACCTTC
CDR3 protein: CAIAGTGGAGYTF

V gene: TRBV28
J gene: TRBJ2-7
clone size: NA
D gene: NA
CDR3 length: 13
CDR3 DNA: TGTGCCAGCAGGACCGACAGCTCCTACGAGCAGTACTTC
CDR3 protein: CASRTDSSYEQYF

V gene: TRBV7-3
J gene: TRBJ2-1
clone size: NA
D gene: NA
CDR3 length: 11
CDR3 DNA: TGTGCCAGCAGCGCAGGCAATGAGCAGTTCTTC
CDR3 protein: CASSAGNEQFF

V gene: TRBV28
J gene: TRBJ1-2
clone size: NA
D gene: TRBD1
CDR3 length: 13
CDR3 DNA: TGTGCCAGCAGTACAGGACAGGGACTCGGCTACACCTTC
CDR3 protein: CASSTGQGLGYTF

V gene: TRBV19
J gene: TRBJ2-1
clone size: NA
D gene: TRBD1
CDR3 length: 14
CDR3 DNA: TGTGCCAGTACACCGGGACAGGGGTTGAGTGAGCAGTTCTTC
CDR3 protein: CASTPGQGLSEQFF